A selection of T cell receptor beta chains follows, all from one sample in a study of Graves' ophthalmopathy and Graves' hyperthyroidism. TCRdb passed the multiplex PCR reads through MiXCR, listing each CDR3 protein once. The table lists over a million distinct CDR3 sequences, 35% to 40% of them singletons, with 11% in the top ten. Sequenced sample: peripheral blood or thyroid tissue (not recorded which). The origin of the receptors is an adult man with Graves' hyperthyroidism. Both conserved end residues are part of each CDR3. Each record gives: CDR3 DNA, CDR3 protein, clone size, J gene, D gene, CDR3 length, V gene. A D gene is named only where the DNA matches it firmly. The size field is filled for only some rows; it gives once, few, many or a size class.

CDR3 DNA: TGTGCCAGCAGCTTAGCCCCGGACAGATTGAACACTGAAGCTTTCTTT; CDR3 protein: CASSLAPDRLNTEAFF; clone size: many; J gene: TRBJ1-1; D gene: -; CDR3 length: 16; V gene: TRBV11-3
CDR3 DNA: TGTGCCAGCAGCTTAGCGGTGGCATCTAATGAAAAACTGTTTTTT; CDR3 protein: CASSLAVASNEKLFF; clone size: -; J gene: TRBJ1-4; D gene: -; CDR3 length: 15; V gene: TRBV7-9
CDR3 DNA: TGTGCCAGCAGTTATCGGCCAGGGAAGGGTTCACCCCTCCACTTT; CDR3 protein: CASSYRPGKGSPLHF; clone size: -; J gene: TRBJ1-6; D gene: -; CDR3 length: 15; V gene: TRBV6-5
CDR3 DNA: TGTGCCAGCAGTCAAGTAGGGGGAGCGGAAAAACTGTTTTTT; CDR3 protein: CASSQVGGAEKLFF; clone size: once; J gene: TRBJ1-4; D gene: -; CDR3 length: 14; V gene: TRBV12-3/TRBV12-4
CDR3 DNA: TGTGCCAGCAGCGGGGACAGGGACGAGCAGTACTTC; CDR3 protein: CASSGDRDEQYF; clone size: many; J gene: TRBJ2-7; D gene: TRBD1; CDR3 length: 12; V gene: TRBV6-9
CDR3 DNA: TGCAGCGTTGATCCGGGGACCACTGAAGCTTTCTTT; CDR3 protein: CSVDPGTTEAFF; clone size: many; J gene: TRBJ1-1; D gene: -; CDR3 length: 12; V gene: TRBV29-1
CDR3 DNA: TGTGCCAGCAGTGATTGGCGGGGTCAGCCCCAGCATTTT; CDR3 protein: CASSDWRGQPQHF; clone size: many; J gene: TRBJ1-5; D gene: -; CDR3 length: 13; V gene: TRBV6-1
CDR3 DNA: TGCAGCGTTGAAGATCGGATTGCCGGGGAGCTGTTTTTT; CDR3 protein: CSVEDRIAGELFF; clone size: -; J gene: TRBJ2-2; D gene: -; CDR3 length: 13; V gene: TRBV29-1
CDR3 DNA: TGCAGTGTGGCTCGGCCCCAGGGCGCTGAAGCTTTCTTT; CDR3 protein: CSVARPQGAEAFF; clone size: many; J gene: TRBJ1-1; D gene: -; CDR3 length: 13; V gene: TRBV20-1
CDR3 DNA: TGCGCCAGCAGCCTGTTGGGGCACACTGAAGCTTTCTTT; CDR3 protein: CASSLLGHTEAFF; clone size: many; J gene: TRBJ1-1; D gene: -; CDR3 length: 13; V gene: TRBV5-1